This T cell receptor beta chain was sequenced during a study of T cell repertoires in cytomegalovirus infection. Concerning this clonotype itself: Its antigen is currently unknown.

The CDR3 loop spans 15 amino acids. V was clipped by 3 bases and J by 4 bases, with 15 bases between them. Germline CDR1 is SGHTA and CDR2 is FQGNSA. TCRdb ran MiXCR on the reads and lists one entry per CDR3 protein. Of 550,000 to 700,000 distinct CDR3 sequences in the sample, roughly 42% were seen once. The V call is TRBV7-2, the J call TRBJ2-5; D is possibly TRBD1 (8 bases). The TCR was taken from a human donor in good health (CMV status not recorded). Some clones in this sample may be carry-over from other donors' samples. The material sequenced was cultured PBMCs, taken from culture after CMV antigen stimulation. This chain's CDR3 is CASSFGGTGGETQYF. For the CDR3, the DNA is TGTGCCAGCAGCTTCGGGGGGACAGGAGGAGAGACCCAGTACTTC. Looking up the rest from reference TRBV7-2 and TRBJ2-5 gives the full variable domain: GAGVSQSPSNKVTEKGKDVELRCDPISGHTALYWYRQSLGQGLEFLIYFQGNSAPDKSGLPSDRFSAERTGGSVSTLTIQRTQQEDSAVYLCASSFGGTGGETQYFGPGTRLLVL.